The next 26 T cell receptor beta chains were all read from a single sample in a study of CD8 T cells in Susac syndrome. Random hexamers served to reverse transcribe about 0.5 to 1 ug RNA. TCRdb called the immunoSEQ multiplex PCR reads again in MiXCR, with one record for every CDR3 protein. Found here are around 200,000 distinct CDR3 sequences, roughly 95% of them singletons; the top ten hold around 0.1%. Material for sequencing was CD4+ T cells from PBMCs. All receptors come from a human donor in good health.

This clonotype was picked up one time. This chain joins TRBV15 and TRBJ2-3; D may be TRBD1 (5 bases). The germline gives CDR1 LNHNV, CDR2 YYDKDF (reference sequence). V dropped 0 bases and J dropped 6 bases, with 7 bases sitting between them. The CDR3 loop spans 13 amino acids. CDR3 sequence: CATSRDKGDTQYF. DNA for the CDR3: TGTGCCACCAGCAGAGATAAGGGGGATACGCAGTATTTT.

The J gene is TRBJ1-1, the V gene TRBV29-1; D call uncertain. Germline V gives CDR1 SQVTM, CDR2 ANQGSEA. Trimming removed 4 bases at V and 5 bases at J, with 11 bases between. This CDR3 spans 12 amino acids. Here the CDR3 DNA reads TGCAGCGTTGCCCCCACACCAACTGAAGCTTTCTTT. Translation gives CSVAPTPTEAFF.

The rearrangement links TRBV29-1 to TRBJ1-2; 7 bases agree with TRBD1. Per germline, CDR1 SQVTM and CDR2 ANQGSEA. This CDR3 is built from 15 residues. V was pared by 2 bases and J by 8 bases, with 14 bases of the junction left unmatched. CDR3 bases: TGCAGCGTTGAAATCCCGAGGGGGCAGTGGAGCGGCTACACCTTC. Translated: CSVEIPRGQWSGYTF.

This CDR3 reads CASSLRGGPNQPQHF. In DNA form, the CDR3 reads TGTGCCAGCAGCCTCCGGGGAGGACCGAATCAGCCCCAGCATTTT. This chain joins TRBV9 and TRBJ1-5, with unresolved D. CDR1 SGDLS and CDR2 YYNGEE come from the germline V gene. V lost 4 bases and J lost 4, with 15 bases in between. CDR3 length: 15 residues.

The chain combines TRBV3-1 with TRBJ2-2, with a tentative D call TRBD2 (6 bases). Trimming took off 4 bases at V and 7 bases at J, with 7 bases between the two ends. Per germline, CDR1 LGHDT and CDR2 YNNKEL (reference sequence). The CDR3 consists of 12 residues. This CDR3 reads CASSPGGGELFF. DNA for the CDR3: TGTGCCAGCAGCCCCGGGGGCGGGGAGCTGTTTTTT.

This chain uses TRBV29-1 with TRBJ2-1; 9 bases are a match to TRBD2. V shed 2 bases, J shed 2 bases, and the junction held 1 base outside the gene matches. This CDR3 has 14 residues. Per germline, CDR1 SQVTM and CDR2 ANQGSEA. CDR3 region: CSVERLAAYNEQFF. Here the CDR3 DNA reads TGCAGCGTTGAAAGACTAGCGGCCTACAATGAGCAGTTCTTC.

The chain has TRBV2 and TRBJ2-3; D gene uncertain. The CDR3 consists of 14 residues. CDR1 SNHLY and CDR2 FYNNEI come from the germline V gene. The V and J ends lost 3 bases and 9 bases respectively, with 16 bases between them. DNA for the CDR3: TGTGCCAGCAGTGATAGCAATCAGGTTGTGACGCAGTATTTT. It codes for CASSDSNQVVTQYF.

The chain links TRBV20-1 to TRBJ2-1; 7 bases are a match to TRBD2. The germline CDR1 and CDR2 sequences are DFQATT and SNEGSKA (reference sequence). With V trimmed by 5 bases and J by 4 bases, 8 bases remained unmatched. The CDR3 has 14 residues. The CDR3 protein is CSAPPGGYYNEQFF. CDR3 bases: TGCAGTGCTCCCCCCGGGGGGTATTACAATGAGCAGTTCTTC.

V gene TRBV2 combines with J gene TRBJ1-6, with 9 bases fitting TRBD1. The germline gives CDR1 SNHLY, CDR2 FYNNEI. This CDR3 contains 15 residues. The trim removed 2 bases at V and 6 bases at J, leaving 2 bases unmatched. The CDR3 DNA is TGTGCCAGCAGTGAATGGGGACAGGGTAATTCACCCCTCCACTTT. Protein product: CASSEWGQGNSPLHF. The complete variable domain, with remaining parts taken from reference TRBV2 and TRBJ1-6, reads EPEVTQTPSHQVTQMGQEVILRCVPISNHLYFYWYRQILGQKVEFLVSFYNNEISEKSEIFDDQFSVERPDGSNFTLKIRSTKLEDSAMYFCASSEWGQGNSPLHFGNGTRLTVT.

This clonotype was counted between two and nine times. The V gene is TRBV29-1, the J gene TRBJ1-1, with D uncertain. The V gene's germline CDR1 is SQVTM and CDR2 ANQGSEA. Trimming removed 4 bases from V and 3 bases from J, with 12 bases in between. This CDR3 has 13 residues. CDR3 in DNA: TGCAGCGTTGTCCCTCAATGGGACACTGAAGCTTTCTTT. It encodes CSVVPQWDTEAFF.

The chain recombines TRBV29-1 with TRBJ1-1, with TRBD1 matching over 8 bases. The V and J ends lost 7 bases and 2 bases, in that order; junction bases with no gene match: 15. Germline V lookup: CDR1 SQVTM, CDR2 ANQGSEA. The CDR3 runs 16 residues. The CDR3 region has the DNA TGCAGCGCGACAGGGGCTCTTTGGGTGGAAAACACTGAAGCTTTCTTT. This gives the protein CSATGALWVENTEAFF.

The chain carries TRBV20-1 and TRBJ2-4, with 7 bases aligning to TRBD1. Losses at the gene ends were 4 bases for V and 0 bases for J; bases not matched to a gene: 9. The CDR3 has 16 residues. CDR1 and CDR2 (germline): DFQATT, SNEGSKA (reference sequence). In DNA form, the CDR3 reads TGCAGTGCTAAAACCGACAGGGTAGTAGCCAAAAACATTCAGTACTTC. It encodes CSAKTDRVVAKNIQYF.

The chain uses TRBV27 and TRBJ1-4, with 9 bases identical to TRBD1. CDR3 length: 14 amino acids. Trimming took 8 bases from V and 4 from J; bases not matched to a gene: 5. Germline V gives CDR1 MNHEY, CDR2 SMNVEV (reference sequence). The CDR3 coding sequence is TGTGCCAGCGCCGACAGGGGGGTTAATGAAAAACTGTTTTTT. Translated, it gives CASADRGVNEKLFF.

The CDR3: CASSPKHSSGRGYF. As DNA, the CDR3 is TGTGCCAGCAGTCCAAAGCACTCTAGCGGGAGGGGGTATTTT. The rearrangement links TRBV12-3 or TRBV12-4 to TRBJ2-3, with TRBD2 matching 12 bases. CDR3 length: 14 residues. Trimming took 5 bases from V and 14 from J; bases not matched to a gene: 11.

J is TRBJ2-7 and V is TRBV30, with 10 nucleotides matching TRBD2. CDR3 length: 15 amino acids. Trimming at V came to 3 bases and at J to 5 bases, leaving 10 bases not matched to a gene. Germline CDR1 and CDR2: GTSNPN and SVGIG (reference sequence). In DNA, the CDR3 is TGTGCCTGGAGGGGGGCTAGCGGGAGCCGGAACGAGCAGTACGTC. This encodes CAWRGASGSRNEQYV.

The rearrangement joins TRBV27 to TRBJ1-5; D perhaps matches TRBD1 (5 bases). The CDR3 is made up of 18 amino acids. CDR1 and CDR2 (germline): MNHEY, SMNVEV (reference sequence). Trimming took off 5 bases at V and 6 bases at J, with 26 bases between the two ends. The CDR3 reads CASSRALASGVPSQPQHF. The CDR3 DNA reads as TGTGCCAGCAGTCGGGCCCTAGCCTCGGGGGTCCCCAGTCAGCCCCAGCATTTT.

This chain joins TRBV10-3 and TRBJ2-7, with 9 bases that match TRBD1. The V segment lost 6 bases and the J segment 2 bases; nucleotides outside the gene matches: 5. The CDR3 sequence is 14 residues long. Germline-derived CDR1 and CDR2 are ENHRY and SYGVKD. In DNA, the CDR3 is TGTGCCATCAGAACGACAGGGGGGGCCTACGAGCAGTACTTC. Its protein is CAIRTTGGAYEQYF.

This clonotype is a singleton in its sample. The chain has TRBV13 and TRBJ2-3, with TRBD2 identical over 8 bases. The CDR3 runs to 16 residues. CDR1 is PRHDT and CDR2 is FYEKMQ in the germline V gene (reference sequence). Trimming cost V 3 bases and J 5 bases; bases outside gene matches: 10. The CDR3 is CASSFSGAGVGDTQYF. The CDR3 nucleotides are TGTGCCAGCAGCTTCTCGGGAGCGGGGGTTGGAGATACGCAGTATTTT.

The CDR3 is CASNQLARDEGYTF. In DNA, the CDR3 is TGTGCCAGCAACCAGCTGGCCAGAGATGAAGGCTACACCTTC. The rearrangement links TRBV3-1 to TRBJ1-2; D gene ambiguous. CDR3 length: 14 residues. Germline CDR1 is LGHDT and CDR2 is YNNKEL (reference sequence). The V and J ends lost 7 bases and 8 bases respectively, with 20 bases between them.

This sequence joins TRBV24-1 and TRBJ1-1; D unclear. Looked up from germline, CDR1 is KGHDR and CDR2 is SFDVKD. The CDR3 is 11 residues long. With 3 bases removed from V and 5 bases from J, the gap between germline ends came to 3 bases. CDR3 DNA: TGTGCCACCAGTGATCTGACTGAAGCTTTCTTT. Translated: CATSDLTEAFF.

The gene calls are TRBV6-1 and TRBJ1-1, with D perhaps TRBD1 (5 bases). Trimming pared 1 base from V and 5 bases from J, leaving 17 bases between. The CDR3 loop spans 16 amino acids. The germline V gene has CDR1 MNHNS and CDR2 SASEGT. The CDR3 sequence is CASSEGLLWGSTEAFF. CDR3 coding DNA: TGTGCCAGCAGTGAAGGGTTGCTCTGGGGGTCTACTGAAGCTTTCTTT.

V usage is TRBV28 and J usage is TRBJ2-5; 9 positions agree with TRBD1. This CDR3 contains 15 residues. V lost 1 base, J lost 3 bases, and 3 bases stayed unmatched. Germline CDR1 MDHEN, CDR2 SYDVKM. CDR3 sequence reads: CASSLYWDREETQYF. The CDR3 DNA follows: TGTGCCAGCAGTTTATATTGGGACAGGGAAGAGACCCAGTACTTC.

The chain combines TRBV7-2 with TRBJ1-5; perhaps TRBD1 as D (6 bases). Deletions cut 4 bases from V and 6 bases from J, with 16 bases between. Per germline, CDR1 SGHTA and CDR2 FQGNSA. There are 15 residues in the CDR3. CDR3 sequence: CASSSHQGSPQPQHF. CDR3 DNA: TGTGCCAGCAGCTCCCACCAGGGGTCACCTCAGCCCCAGCATTTT.

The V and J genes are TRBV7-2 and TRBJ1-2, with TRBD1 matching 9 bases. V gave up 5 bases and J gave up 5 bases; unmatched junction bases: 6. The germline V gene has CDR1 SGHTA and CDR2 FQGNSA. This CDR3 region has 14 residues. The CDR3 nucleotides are TGTGCCAGCAGCAACTCCGGGACAGGGTATGGCTACACCTTC. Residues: CASSNSGTGYGYTF.

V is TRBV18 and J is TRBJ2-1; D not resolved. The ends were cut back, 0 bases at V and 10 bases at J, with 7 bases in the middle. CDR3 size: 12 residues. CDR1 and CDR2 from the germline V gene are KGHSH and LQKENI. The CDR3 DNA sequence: TGTGCCAGCTCACCACCGGCGCGAGAGCAGTTCTTC. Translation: CASSPPAREQFF.

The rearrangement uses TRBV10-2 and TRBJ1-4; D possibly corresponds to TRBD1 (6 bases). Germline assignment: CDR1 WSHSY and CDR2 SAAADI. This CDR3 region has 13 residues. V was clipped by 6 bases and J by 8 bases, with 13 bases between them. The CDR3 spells CASRQGSGEKLFF. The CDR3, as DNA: TGCGCCAGCAGACAGGGTTCAGGAGAAAAACTGTTTTTT.